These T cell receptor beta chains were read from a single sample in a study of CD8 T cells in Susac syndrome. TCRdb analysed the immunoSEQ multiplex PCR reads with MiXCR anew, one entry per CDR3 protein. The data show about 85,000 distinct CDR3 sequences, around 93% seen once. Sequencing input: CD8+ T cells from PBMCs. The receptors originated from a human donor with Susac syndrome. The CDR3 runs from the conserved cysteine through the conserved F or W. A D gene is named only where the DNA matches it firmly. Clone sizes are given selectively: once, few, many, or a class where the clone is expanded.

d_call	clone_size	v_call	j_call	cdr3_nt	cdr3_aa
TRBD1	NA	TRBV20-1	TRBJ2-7	TGCAGTGTTGCGTACGGGACAGGGGCCTACGAGCAGTACTTC	CSVAYGTGAYEQYF
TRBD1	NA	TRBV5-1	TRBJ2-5	TGCGCCAGCAGCTTGGATGGGACAGGGTTGGAGACCCAGTACTTC	CASSLDGTGLETQYF
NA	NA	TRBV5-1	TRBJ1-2	TGCGCCAGCAGCCTCGGATGGGGAGCTAACTATGGCTACACCTTC	CASSLGWGANYGYTF
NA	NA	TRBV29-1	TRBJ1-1	TGCAGCGTTGATAACAACAGAATGAACACTGAAGCTTTCTTT	CSVDNNRMNTEAFF
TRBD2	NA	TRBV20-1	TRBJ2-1	TGCAGTGCTAGAGATACACTAGCGGGAGGATATGAGCAGTTCTTC	CSARDTLAGGYEQFF
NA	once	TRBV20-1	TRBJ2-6	TGCAGTGCTAGAGTAACCCTGGCCAGAGGCTCTGGGGCCAACGTCCTGACTTTC	CSARVTLARGSGANVLTF
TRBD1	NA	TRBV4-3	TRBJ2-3	TGCGCCAGCAGCCATGACAGGGTGGATACGCAGTATTTT	CASSHDRVDTQYF
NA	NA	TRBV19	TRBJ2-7	TGTGCCAGTACCAACCCCGACAGTTCCTACGAGCAGTACTTC	CASTNPDSSYEQYF
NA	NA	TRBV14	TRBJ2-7	TGTGCCAGCACCCCAGGGGAGCAGTACTTC	CASTPGEQYF
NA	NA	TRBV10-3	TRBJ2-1	TGTGCCATCAGTGAGTCGATCAATGAGCAGTTCTTC	CAISESINEQFF
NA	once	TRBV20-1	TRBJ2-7	TGCAGTGCTAGAGTTAGGGTGGAGGAGCAGTACTTC	CSARVRVEEQYF
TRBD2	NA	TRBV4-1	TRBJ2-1	TGCGCCAGCAGCGAAGCGGGGTATGAGCAGTTCTTC	CASSEAGYEQFF
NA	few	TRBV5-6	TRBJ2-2	TGTGCCAGCAGCTTGGGAGGATCCGGGGAGCTGTTTTTT	CASSLGGSGELFF
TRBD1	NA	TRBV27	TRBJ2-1	TGTGCCAGCAGTTTTGGGACAGGTGCCAATGAGCAGTTCTTC	CASSFGTGANEQFF
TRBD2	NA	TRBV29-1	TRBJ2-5	TGCAGCGTTGAAGGGACTAGCGGGGGGTACCAAGAGACCCAGTACTTC	CSVEGTSGGYQETQYF
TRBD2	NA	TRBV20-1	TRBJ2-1	TGCAGTGCAACGTCTAGCGGGAAGAGTGAGCAGTTCTTC	CSATSSGKSEQFF
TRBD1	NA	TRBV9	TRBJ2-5	TGTGCCAGCAGCGCGGACAGGGGGACACAAGAGACCCAGTACTTC	CASSADRGTQETQYF
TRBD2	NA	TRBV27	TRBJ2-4	TGTGCCAGCAGTTCGAGCCAGGGACTATCCAGTAGCATTCAGTACTTC	CASSSSQGLSSSIQYF
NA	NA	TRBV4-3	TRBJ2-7	TGCGCCAGCAGCCAAGATCACAGGCAGCAGAATTACGAGCAGTACTTC	CASSQDHRQQNYEQYF
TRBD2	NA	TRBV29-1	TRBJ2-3	TGCAGCGTGGGGGCGGGGACTAGCGGGAGCTCCGGAGGGACAGATACGCAGTATTTT	CSVGAGTSGSSGGTDTQYF
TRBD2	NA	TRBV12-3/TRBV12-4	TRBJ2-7	TGTGCCAGCAGTTTTTTGCGGGAGGGCCGCTACGAGCAGTACTTC	CASSFLREGRYEQYF
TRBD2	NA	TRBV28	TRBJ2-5	TGTGCCAGCAGTATGGGACTAGATCTCGACGAGACCCAGTACTTC	CASSMGLDLDETQYF
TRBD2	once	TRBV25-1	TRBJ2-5	TGTGCCAGCAGTCACATTACTAGCGACCAAGAGACCCAGTACTTC	CASSHITSDQETQYF
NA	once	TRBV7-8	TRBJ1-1	TGTGCCAGCAGCTTATTAGGGGCCATGAACACTGAAGCTTTCTTT	CASSLLGAMNTEAFF
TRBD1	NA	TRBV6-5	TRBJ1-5	TGTGCCAGCAGTTTCGGACAGGGTCAGCCCCAGCATTTT	CASSFGQGQPQHF